The 24 T cell receptor beta chains listed next were all sequenced from one sample in a study of blood T cells in healthy people across ages. Next came a second PCR, run for about 7 to 12 cycles, which used a sample-barcoded 5' primer along with a J-beta primer mix. Via MiXCR, TCRdb re-called the 5' RACE reads, giving one row per CDR3 protein. In the table there are about 1.1 million distinct CDR3 sequences, 35% to 40% of which are singletons. Sequencing input: blood. Receptor source: a man aged 18 to 30 in good health.

On this clonotype: Given a much more abundant clone one base away, this may be a read error. This sequence joins TRBV20-1 and TRBJ2-5; D is undetermined. Trimming shortened V by 1 base and J by 11 bases, and 20 bases separated the two germline ends. The CDR3 is 14 residues long. Germline assignment: CDR1 DFQATT and CDR2 SNEGSKA (reference sequence). The CDR3 here is CSARVGSSYNEQYF. The CDR3 coding sequence is TGCAGTGCTAGAGTAGGAAGCTCCTACAATGAGCAGTACTTC.

This clonotype turned up a few times. The chain couples TRBV29-1 to TRBJ1-1; TRBD1 matches at 7 bases. After removal of 6 bases from V and 3 bases from J, the junction contained 10 bases not matched to a gene. Germline V gene sequence: CDR1 SQVTM, CDR2 ANQGSEA. The CDR3 contains 14 residues. The CDR3 nucleotides read TGCAGCGTCCTTAAGGGGGCTAAGGACACTGAAGCTTTCTTT. As protein: CSVLKGAKDTEAFF.

This sequence joins TRBV27 and TRBJ1-1; 7 nucleotides line up with TRBD1. Germline trimming cut 5 bases from V and 6 bases from J; bases unmatched to any gene: 12. Per germline, CDR1 MNHEY and CDR2 SMNVEV (reference sequence). The CDR3 is 15 residues long. CDR3: CASSRETGTGAEAFF. The CDR3 DNA reads TGTGCCAGCAGTCGCGAGACAGGGACTGGGGCTGAAGCTTTCTTT.

This clonotype was picked up a small number of times. The chain has TRBV7-9 and TRBJ2-7; D unresolved. The V gene's germline CDR1 is SEHNR and CDR2 FQNEAQ (reference sequence). The CDR3 contains 15 residues. Trimming took off 2 bases at V and 2 bases at J, with 13 bases between the two ends. The chain's CDR3 is CASSLNYGSPYEQYF. CDR3 DNA: TGTGCCAGCAGCTTAAATTATGGCAGCCCCTACGAGCAGTACTTC.

This rearrangement joins TRBV20-1 to TRBJ1-1; D remains unclear. V lost 0 bases and J 5 bases, leaving 25 bases between the germline ends. Germline loops: CDR1 DFQATT, CDR2 SNEGSKA (reference sequence). This CDR3 comprises 18 residues. CDR3 sequence: CSARDHSVQTLAGTEAFF. The CDR3 DNA is TGCAGTGCTAGAGATCATTCGGTTCAGACGCTGGCGGGAACTGAAGCTTTCTTT.

The chain links TRBV20-1 to TRBJ2-3, with D perhaps matching TRBD2 (6 bases). Germline lookup yields CDR1 DFQATT and CDR2 SNEGSKA (reference sequence). V dropped 3 bases and J dropped 2 bases, with 9 bases sitting between them. There are 13 residues in the CDR3. CDR3 bases: TGCAGTGCTAGGGGGGACTTCACAGATACGCAGTATTTT. Protein sequence: CSARGDFTDTQYF.

With regard to this clonotype: Compared with germline, one end of the junction differs, possibly owing to a read error. The rearrangement uses TRBV20-1 and TRBJ2-3; the D is unclear. Per germline, CDR1 DFQATT and CDR2 SNEGSKA (reference sequence). The CDR3 runs to 13 residues. This chain's CDR3 is CSATTGRTDMQYF. Here the CDR3 DNA reads TGCAGTGCCACCACCGGGCGAACAGATATGCAGTATTTT.

Only a few counts were recorded for this clonotype. CDR3 bases: TGTGCCAGCAGTAATCTAGCGGGGAGCACAGATACGCAGTATTTT. Translation gives CASSNLAGSTDTQYF. This chain connects TRBV2 to TRBJ2-3, with 9 bases aligning to TRBD2. Germline V gene lookup returns CDR1 SNHLY and CDR2 FYNNEI. The V gene end was trimmed by 5 bases and the J gene end by 0 bases; junction bases not matched to a gene: 3. The CDR3 extends over 15 amino acids.

The chain has TRBV27 and TRBJ2-3, with unresolved D. In germline, CDR1 is MNHEY, CDR2 SMNVEV (reference sequence). Trimming left V 6 bases short and J 6 bases short, with 1 base between. This CDR3 comprises 9 residues. The DNA of the CDR3 is TGTGCCAGCAGGGATACGCAGTATTTT. Translating it yields CASRDTQYF.

V is TRBV6-5 and J is TRBJ2-1; D is possibly TRBD2 (6 bases). Germline V gene lookup returns CDR1 MNHEY and CDR2 SVGAGI. CDR3 length: 15 amino acids. The germline V and J ends were trimmed by 2 bases and 8 bases, with 16 bases remaining between them. The CDR3 loop reads CASSYLKLAKDEQFF. CDR3 nucleotide sequence: TGTGCCAGCAGTTACCTTAAACTAGCTAAGGATGAGCAGTTCTTC.

V gene TRBV6-2 or TRBV6-3 combines with J gene TRBJ2-2; 7 nucleotides line up with TRBD1. V trimming: 6 bases; J trimming: 0 bases; junction bases outside the gene matches: 4. The CDR3 runs 15 residues. Germline V lookup: CDR1 MNHEY, CDR2 SVGEGT. CDR3 coding DNA: TGTGCCAGCAGCCGGGACAGTGCGAACACCGGGGAGCTGTTTTTT. Its protein is CASSRDSANTGELFF.

The chain couples TRBV30 to TRBJ1-1; D possibly corresponds to TRBD1 (6 bases). CDR1 and CDR2 from the germline V gene are GTSNPN and SVGIG (reference sequence). V lost 1 base and J lost 5, with 11 bases in between. The CDR3 is 13 residues long. CDR3 amino acids: CAWSEGDGTEAFF. In nucleotides, the CDR3 is TGTGCCTGGAGTGAGGGGGATGGAACTGAAGCTTTCTTT.

This clonotype was seen a few times. This chain joins TRBV2 and TRBJ1-5; TRBD1 is a possible D gene (5 bases). CDR3 size: 15 residues. Germline loops: CDR1 SNHLY, CDR2 FYNNEI. V lost 3 bases and J lost 5, with 14 bases in between. DNA of the CDR3: TGTGCCAGCAGTGACCGTCGGGGCCTCGATCAGCCCCAGCATTTT. Its translation is CASSDRRGLDQPQHF.

The chain uses TRBV6-1 and TRBJ1-2, with D hard to call. Looked up from germline, CDR1 is MNHNS and CDR2 is SASEGT. CDR3 length equals 12 residues. The V and J ends lost 6 bases and 2 bases respectively, with 7 bases between them. In nucleotides, the CDR3 is TGTGCCAGCAGGGAGGAGAACTATGGCTACACCTTC. Its translation is CASREENYGYTF.

A few counts support this clonotype. The V and J genes are TRBV5-1 and TRBJ1-1; D is unclear. CDR3 size: 16 residues. With 0 bases removed from V and 4 bases from J, the gap between germline ends came to 16 bases. The V gene's germline CDR1 is SGHRS and CDR2 YFSETQ. CDR3 nucleotides: TGCGCCAGCAGCTTGGGTTGGTTGACTGACCCCACTGAAGCTTTCTTT. This gives the protein CASSLGWLTDPTEAFF.

This clonotype has only a few counts. The V and J genes are TRBV4-3 and TRBJ1-2; TRBD1 agrees at 9 bases. The CDR3 has 16 amino acids. V trimming: 2 bases; J trimming: 2 bases; junction bases outside the gene matches: 6. CDR1 and CDR2 (germline): LGHNA, YSLEER. The CDR3 DNA reads TGCGCCAGCAGCCAATCCCGGACAGGGGAAAACTATGGCTACACCTTC. Amino acids: CASSQSRTGENYGYTF.

The chain uses TRBV20-1 and TRBJ2-2, with a weak D call TRBD2 (6 bases). The CDR3 length is 12 residues. Trimming removed 6 bases at V and 7 bases at J, with 12 bases between. Germline V gives CDR1 DFQATT, CDR2 SNEGSKA (reference sequence). Here the CDR3 reads CSAWAGYGELFF. Here the CDR3 DNA reads TGCAGTGCCTGGGCGGGGTACGGGGAGCTGTTTTTT.

The chain carries TRBV12-5 and TRBJ1-5; D remains unclear. The CDR3 covers 15 residues. Germline assignment: CDR1 LGHNT and CDR2 FRNRAP. With 2 bases removed from V and 4 bases from J, the gap between germline ends came to 12 bases. In DNA form, the CDR3 reads TGTGCTAGTGGTTTGTGCGGGGATGGTAATCAGCCCCAGCATTTT. Translated: CASGLCGDGNQPQHF.

The rearrangement links TRBV12-3 or TRBV12-4 to TRBJ2-5; maybe TRBD2 (6 bases). Trimming removed 5 bases at V and 7 bases at J, with 23 bases between. This CDR3 spans 16 amino acids. The CDR3 coding sequence is TGTGCCAGCAGTCGAGTGGGACTGCCGGACCTTGGGACCCAGTACTTC. It yields the protein CASSRVGLPDLGTQYF.

This clonotype was seen a few times. The chain couples TRBV6-5 to TRBJ2-3; TRBD2 agrees at 12 bases. CDR3 length equals 16 residues. With V trimmed by 6 bases and J by 3 bases, 7 bases remained unmatched. The germline CDR1 and CDR2 sequences are MNHEY and SVGAGI. The CDR3 DNA follows: TGTGCCAGCAGGACGCTAGCGGGGGGGCCTACAGATACGCAGTATTTT. Its protein product is CASRTLAGGPTDTQYF.

A word on this clonotype: Relative to the germline gene, one junction end is altered; a read error may explain this. This chain connects TRBV7-8 to TRBJ2-3; D perhaps matches TRBD1 (6 bases). This CDR3 has 15 amino acids. CDR1 SGHVS and CDR2 FQNEAQ come from the germline V gene. The DNA for the CDR3 is TGTGCCAGCAGCTTACGGCAGGGGTTCACAAATACGCAGTATTTT. Translated: CASSLRQGFTNTQYF.

The chain recombines TRBV19 with TRBJ1-1; possibly TRBD1 for D (6 bases). Deletions cut 5 bases from V and 1 base from J, with 11 bases between. This CDR3 spans 14 amino acids. CDR1 and CDR2 from the germline V gene are LNHDA and SQIVND (reference sequence). The DNA for the CDR3 is TGTGCCAGTAGTCAGGGGTGGACGAACACTGAAGCTTTCTTT. Protein product: CASSQGWTNTEAFF.

CDR3 DNA: TGCAGTGCCGAGAGACCGGGGGGGCCTAGCCCCTACAATGAGCAGTTCTTC. Protein product: CSAERPGGPSPYNEQFF. This chain links TRBV20-1 with TRBJ2-1, with 8 bases identical to TRBD2. V lost 6 bases, J lost 2 bases, and 15 bases stayed unmatched. The germline gives CDR1 DFQATT, CDR2 SNEGSKA (reference sequence). The CDR3 has 17 residues.

There are a few counts of this clonotype. This rearrangement joins TRBV20-1 to TRBJ1-4; TRBD1 might be the D (5 bases). V lost 5 bases to trimming and J lost 6 bases, with 19 bases between them. This CDR3 comprises 15 residues. Per germline, CDR1 DFQATT and CDR2 SNEGSKA (reference sequence). The CDR3 reads CSAQTPDSGDEKLFF. In DNA form, the CDR3 reads TGCAGTGCTCAGACGCCGGATTCGGGGGATGAAAAACTGTTTTTT.